These T cell receptor beta chains were read from a single sample in a study of blood T cell repertoires in COVID-19. Generated by immunoSEQ multiplex PCR, the TCRdb table keeps only in-frame clones and is missing some. Of just over 250,000 clones in the sample, roughly 86% were seen once. The material sequenced was peripheral blood. The receptor set was obtained from a man aged 35-49 years who had recovered from COVID-19. CDR3s include the opening cysteine and the closing phenylalanine or tryptophan. The order of the fields is V gene, D gene, J gene, CDR3 protein. The D gene is left open where the match is weak.

TRBV9	NA	TRBJ1-6	CASSTRTEGDSPLHF
TRBV6-5	NA	TRBJ2-7	CASHRGYEQYF
TRBV4-2	TRBD2	TRBJ2-1	CASSQERAATSAYNEQFF
TRBV21-1	NA	TRBJ2-1	CASSKPQGNEQFF
TRBV18	TRBD1	TRBJ2-7	CASSPLQGAVYEQYF
TRBV9	NA	TRBJ1-1	CASSVTGVGTEAFF
TRBV10-3	NA	TRBJ2-7	CAISETRVRAYEQYF
TRBV11-2	NA	TRBJ1-2	CASSLDGPGGAGGYTF
TRBV14	NA	TRBJ2-7	CASSQAARDEQYF
TRBV5-6	TRBD1	TRBJ2-7	CASSNSGQGDYEQYF
TRBV27	NA	TRBJ1-2	CASSISAGGGYTF
TRBV2	TRBD1	TRBJ1-1	CASQSQGDTEAFF
TRBV19	NA	TRBJ1-6	CASSPEAVGRSPLHF
TRBV7-9	TRBD1	TRBJ1-6	CASSLGDRAFYSPLHF
TRBV29-1	TRBD1	TRBJ2-5	CSVDSGGETQYF
TRBV5-1	NA	TRBJ2-7	CASSLVRGGVESYEQYF
TRBV5-4	TRBD2	TRBJ2-2	CASSLSGGAPGELFF
TRBV19	NA	TRBJ1-1	CASSQGLNTEAFF
TRBV2	NA	TRBJ2-7	CASSVSKGGLPPYEQYF
TRBV5-5	TRBD2	TRBJ2-2	CASSRWASGGNTGELFF
TRBV6-6	NA	TRBJ1-5	CASSYLRGRGQPQHF
TRBV5-4	TRBD2	TRBJ2-1	CASSSGLATKPEQFF
TRBV25-1	NA	TRBJ2-7	CAPPSPVPPSQYF
TRBV9	TRBD1	TRBJ2-5	CASSVDRGLQETQYF
TRBV12-3/TRBV12-4	TRBD1	TRBJ1-3	CASRDRVGNTIYF
TRBV19	NA	TRBJ2-1	CASSPPAAVEQFF